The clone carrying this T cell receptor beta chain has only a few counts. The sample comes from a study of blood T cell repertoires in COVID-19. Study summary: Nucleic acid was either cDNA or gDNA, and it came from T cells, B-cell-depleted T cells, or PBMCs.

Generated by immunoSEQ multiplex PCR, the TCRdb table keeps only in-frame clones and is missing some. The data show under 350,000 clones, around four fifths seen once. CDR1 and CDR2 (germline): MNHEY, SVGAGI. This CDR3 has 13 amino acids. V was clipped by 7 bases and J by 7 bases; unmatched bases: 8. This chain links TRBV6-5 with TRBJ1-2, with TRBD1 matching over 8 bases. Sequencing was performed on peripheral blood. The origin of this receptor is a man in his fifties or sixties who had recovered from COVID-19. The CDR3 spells CASTNPGQGGYTF. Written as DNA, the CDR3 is TGTGCCAGCACCAACCCCGGACAGGGTGGCTACACCTTC.